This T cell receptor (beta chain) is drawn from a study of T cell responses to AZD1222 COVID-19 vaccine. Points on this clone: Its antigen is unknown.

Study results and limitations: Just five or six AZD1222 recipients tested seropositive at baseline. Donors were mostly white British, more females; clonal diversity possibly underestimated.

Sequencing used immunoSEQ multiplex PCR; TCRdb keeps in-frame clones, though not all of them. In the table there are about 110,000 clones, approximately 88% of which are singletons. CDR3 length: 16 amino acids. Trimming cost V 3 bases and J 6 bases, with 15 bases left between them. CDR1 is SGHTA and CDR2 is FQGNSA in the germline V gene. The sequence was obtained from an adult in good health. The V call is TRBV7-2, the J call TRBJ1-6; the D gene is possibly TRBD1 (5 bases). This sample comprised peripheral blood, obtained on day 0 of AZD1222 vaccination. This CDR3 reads CASSFMLGAGNSPLHF. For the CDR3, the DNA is TGTGCCAGCAGCTTTATGCTAGGGGCGGGTAATTCACCCCTCCACTTT.